A selection of T cell receptor beta chains follows, all from one sample in a study of cytomegalovirus exposure and HLA in healthy donors. Method: immunoSEQ multiplex PCR; TCRdb's copy keeps in-frame clones and lacks some. The sample includes about 160,000 clones, under 80% of them seen just once. Sequenced material: PBMCs. The source is a woman aged 25 to 39 in good health and CMV-seronegative. CDR3s include the opening cysteine and the closing phenylalanine or tryptophan. The D gene is left open where the match is weak.

>TRBJ2-1|TRBV2|TRBD1
CASSDRLTGNEQFF
TGTGCCAGCAGTGACCGCTTGACAGGGAATGAGCAGTTCTTC
>TRBJ2-3|TRBV7-2|TRBD2
CASSPPGLANTDTQYF
TGTGCCAGCAGCCCCCCAGGACTAGCGAACACAGATACGCAGTATTTT
>TRBJ2-1|TRBV19|TRBD1
CASCDRGSYNEQFF
TGTGCCAGTTGCGACAGGGGATCCTACAATGAGCAGTTCTTC
>TRBJ2-5|TRBV5-6|TRBD2
CASSLVLAGGPETQYF
TGTGCCAGCAGCTTGGTTTTAGCGGGAGGGCCGGAGACCCAGTACTTC
>TRBJ2-3|TRBV10-3|TRBD1
CAISGRGQGGDTQYF
TGTGCCATCAGTGGCAGGGGACAGGGGGGAGATACGCAGTATTTT
>TRBJ1-6|TRBV19|NA
CASSPRTESNSPLHF
TGTGCCAGTAGTCCGAGGACAGAGAGTAATTCACCCCTCCACTTT
>TRBJ2-2|TRBV30|NA
CAWSVRRAPGTGELFF
TGTGCCTGGAGTGTAAGGCGGGCGCCGGGAACCGGGGAGCTGTTTTTT
>TRBJ2-3|TRBV7-6|TRBD2
CASNRWGGGSDTQYF
TGTGCCAGCAACAGGTGGGGCGGGGGATCAGATACGCAGTATTTT
>TRBJ1-1|TRBV2|NA
CASRRTDSTNTEAFF
TGTGCCAGCAGGAGGACGGACAGCACGAACACTGAAGCTTTCTTT
>TRBJ2-5|TRBV11-2|TRBD1
CASSYGTGGQETQYF
TGTGCCAGCAGCTACGGGACAGGGGGCCAAGAGACCCAGTACTTC
>TRBJ1-2|TRBV10-2|NA
CASNAGFGYTF
TGCGCCAGCAACGCCGGGTTCGGCTACACCTTC
>TRBJ1-1|TRBV7-9|TRBD1
CASSSVMTGSGEAFF
TGTGCCAGCAGCTCGGTTATGACAGGGAGTGGTGAAGCTTTCTTT
>TRBJ2-1|TRBV28|NA
CASSWLLASDEQFF
TGTGCCAGCAGTTGGCTACTAGCCTCCGATGAGCAGTTCTTC
>TRBJ2-7|TRBV7-9|NA
CASSQGGDEQYF
TGTGCCAGCAGCCAAGGGGGGGACGAGCAGTACTTC
>TRBJ1-5|TRBV18|NA
CASSQGNSNQPQHF
TGTGCCAGCTCACAGGGGAATAGCAATCAGCCCCAGCATTTT
>TRBJ1-5|TRBV19|TRBD1
CASSWTGEGQPQHF
TGTGCCAGTAGTTGGACAGGGGAGGGACAGCCCCAGCATTTT
>TRBJ1-5|TRBV19|TRBD1
CATQRGQGDYQPQHF
TGTGCCACTCAGAGGGGACAGGGAGACTATCAGCCCCAGCATTTT
>TRBJ2-1|TRBV11-3|NA
CASSLKGAGGSYNEQFF
TGTGCCAGCAGCTTAAAGGGGGCGGGGGGCTCCTACAATGAGCAGTTCTTC
>TRBJ2-1|TRBV7-8|NA
CASSLVRLAINVDYNEQFF
TGTGCCAGCAGCTTAGTCCGGCTAGCGATAAACGTCGACTACAATGAGCAGTTCTTC
>TRBJ1-2|TRBV5-4|NA
CASSLLQGNYGYTF
TGTGCCAGCAGCTTGCTTCAGGGGAACTATGGCTACACCTTC
>TRBJ2-2|TRBV2|NA
CASSVTGGRTGELFF
TGTGCCAGCAGTGTTACCGGGGGTCGGACCGGGGAGCTGTTTTTT
>TRBJ1-5|TRBV18|TRBD1
CASSPTGGSGNQPQHF
TGTGCCAGCTCCCCTACAGGGGGGAGTGGCAATCAGCCCCAGCATTTT
>TRBJ1-1|TRBV2|TRBD1
CASSAPTGSTEAFF
TGTGCCAGCAGTGCCCCGACAGGGTCCACTGAAGCTTTCTTT
>TRBJ1-1|TRBV6-5|NA
CASSYVGRATNTEAFF
TGTGCCAGCAGTTACGTGGGCAGGGCGACGAACACTGAAGCTTTCTTT
>TRBJ2-1|TRBV19|NA
CASKEISSRNEQFF
TGTGCCAGTAAGGAGATCAGCAGTCGCAATGAGCAGTTCTTC
>TRBJ2-2|TRBV18|NA
CASSPAWRQTGELFF
TGTGCCAGCTCACCCGCTTGGCGACAGACCGGGGAGCTGTTTTTT
>TRBJ2-7|TRBV10-3|TRBD1
CAISLKTGPVQVEQYF
TGTGCCATCAGCTTAAAGACAGGGCCCGTTCAAGTCGAGCAGTACTTC
>TRBJ1-2|TRBV25-1|TRBD1
CASSTTGAGADGYTF
TGTGCCAGCAGTACCACAGGGGCAGGTGCAGATGGCTACACCTTC